This T cell receptor beta chain was found in a study of shared clonotypes between healthy human individuals. Study-level points and caveats: Represented diversity, genetic and exposure-history alike, was limited by few donors.

The V end was cut by 2 bases, the J end by 3 bases, with 11 bases between. There are 15 residues in the CDR3. The germline V gene has CDR1 SGHKS and CDR2 YYEKEE (reference sequence). Using immunoSEQ multiplex PCR, the repertoire was profiled, and TCRdb retains in-frame clones only, with some absent. The sample contains 1.6 million or so clones, around 97% of which appear only once. This clone was detected once. The antigen is unknown. Sequencing was carried out using naive CD4+ T cells sorted from blood. Subset reported: CD45RA+ positively selected. The chain links TRBV5-5 to TRBJ2-2, with D hard to call. This TCR was recovered from a young man in good health. CDR3 amino acids: CASSLVPGDTGELFF. DNA of the CDR3: TGTGCCAGCAGCTTAGTTCCAGGAGACACCGGGGAGCTGTTTTTT.